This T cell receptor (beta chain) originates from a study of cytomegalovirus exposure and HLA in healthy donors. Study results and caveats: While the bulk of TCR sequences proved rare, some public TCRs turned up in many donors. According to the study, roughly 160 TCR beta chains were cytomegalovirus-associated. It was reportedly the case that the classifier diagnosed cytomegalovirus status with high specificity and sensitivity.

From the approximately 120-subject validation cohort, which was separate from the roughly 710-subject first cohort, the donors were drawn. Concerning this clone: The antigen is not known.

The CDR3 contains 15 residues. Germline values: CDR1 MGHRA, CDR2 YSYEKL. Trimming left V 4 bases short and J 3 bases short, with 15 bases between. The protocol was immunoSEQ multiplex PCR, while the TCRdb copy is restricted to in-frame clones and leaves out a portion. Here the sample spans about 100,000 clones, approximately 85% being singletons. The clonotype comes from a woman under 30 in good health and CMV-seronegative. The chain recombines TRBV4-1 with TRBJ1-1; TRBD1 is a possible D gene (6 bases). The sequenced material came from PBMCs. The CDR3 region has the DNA TGCGCCAGCAGCCTAACCACAGGGCCTGACACTGAAGCTTTCTTT. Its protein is CASSLTTGPDTEAFF.